Following are 8 T cell receptor beta chains from one sample sequenced in a study of Graves' ophthalmopathy and Graves' hyperthyroidism. Amplification of TCR beta CDR3 regions used RNA transcripts. RT-PCR in the first round used HTBI primers; a second-round multiplex PCR followed. From the multiplex PCR reads, TCRdb called clonotypes with MiXCR, one entry per CDR3 protein. The sample includes 620,000 or so distinct CDR3 sequences, about a fifth of them seen just once. Sample: peripheral blood. The receptor source for this set is a young woman with stable Graves' hyperthyroidism. Some clones in this sample may be carry-over from other donors' samples.

This clonotype appeared many times. This chain links TRBV28 with TRBJ2-2; 11 bases align to TRBD2. The CDR3 runs 16 residues. J gave up 5 bases and V 6 bases, and 8 bases lay outside the gene matches. From germline, CDR1 is MDHEN and CDR2 SYDVKM. The DNA for the CDR3 is TGTGCCAGCAGCCGTCGACTAGCGGGACCGACCGGGGAGCTGTTTTTT. Amino acids: CASSRRLAGPTGELFF. Filled out from reference TRBV28 and TRBJ2-2, the complete variable domain reads DVKVTQSSRYLVKRTGEKVFLECVQDMDHENMFWYRQDPGLGLRLIYFSYDVKMKEKGDIPEGYSVSREKKERFSLILESASTNQTSMYLCASSRRLAGPTGELFFGEGSRLTVL.

This clonotype has just a few counts. The J gene is TRBJ1-5, the V gene TRBV3-1; D gene ambiguous. CDR1 and CDR2 from the germline V gene are LGHDT and YNNKEL (reference sequence). With 1 base removed from V and 7 bases from J, the gap between germline ends came to 17 bases. CDR3 size: 16 residues. As DNA, the CDR3 is TGTGCCAGCAGCCAAGGAAGAGGGTTGGGAATCCAGCCCCAGCATTTT. It encodes CASSQGRGLGIQPQHF.

There are many counts of this clonotype. At one boundary the junction diverges from the germline segment, which might be a read error. This chain uses TRBV28 with TRBJ2-5; no definite D call. Germline V lookup: CDR1 MDHEN, CDR2 SYDVKM. This CDR3 has 15 residues. For the CDR3, the DNA is TGTGCCACCAGTGGTAGTGACACCCTTCAAGAGACCCAGTACTTC. Translation gives CATSGSDTLQETQYF.

This clonotype appeared many times. This chain uses TRBV6-1 with TRBJ1-1; D not certain. The CDR3 loop spans 12 amino acids. Germline values: CDR1 MNHNS, CDR2 SASEGT. V lost 8 bases and J lost 3, with 10 bases in between. The CDR3 DNA reads TGTGCCAGCCTTTTTGGGTACACTGAAGCTTTCTTT. This codes for CASLFGYTEAFF.

This clonotype was counted ten times or more. The gene calls are TRBV24-1 and TRBJ1-3, with 8 bases lining up with TRBD1. The CDR3 contains 14 residues. In germline, CDR1 is KGHDR, CDR2 SFDVKD. Unmatched junction bases numbered 3, after V lost 4 bases and J lost 5 bases. The CDR3 DNA is TGTGCCACCAGTGACGGACAGGGCAGAAACACCATATATTTT. This gives the protein CATSDGQGRNTIYF.

This chain joins TRBV10-3 and TRBJ2-7; TRBD2 aligns across 16 bases. V was clipped by 3 bases and J by 3 bases; unmatched bases: 8. The CDR3 covers 18 residues. Germline CDR1 is ENHRY and CDR2 is SYGVKD. The CDR3 sequence: CAISDPGLAGGPVYEQYF. In nucleotides, the CDR3 is TGTGCCATCAGTGACCCGGGACTAGCGGGAGGGCCGGTCTACGAGCAGTACTTC.

At least ten counts were recorded for this clonotype. The junction departs from the called germline gene at one end, perhaps through a read error. The chain uses TRBV12-3 or TRBV12-4 and TRBJ2-4; TRBD1 agrees at 8 bases. This CDR3 region has 15 residues. Written as DNA, the CDR3 is TGTGCCAGCAGTTTGGACCAGGGGGCCGGTAACATTAAGTACTTC. Translation: CASSLDQGAGNIKYF.

The sample holds many counts of this clonotype. This chain uses TRBV6-2 or TRBV6-3 with TRBJ2-7; 7 positions agree with TRBD1. The V segment lost 5 bases and the J segment 3 bases; nucleotides outside the gene matches: 10. The CDR3 is made up of 15 amino acids. Germline CDR1 and CDR2: MNHEY and SVGEGT. The CDR3: CASSKDRSPFYEQYF. DNA for the CDR3: TGTGCCAGCAGTAAGGACAGGTCCCCCTTCTACGAGCAGTACTTC.